A single sample gave rise to the 3 T cell receptor beta chains below, sequenced in a study of blood T cells in healthy people across ages. PCR was performed a second time for about 7 to 11 cycles using a sample-barcoded 5' primer and a J-beta primer mix. MiXCR, run by TCRdb on the 5' RACE reads, gives a single entry per CDR3 protein. Among 1.5 million to 2 million distinct CDR3 sequences listed, 49% were seen once. Input material: blood. The receptor source for this set is a woman in her thirties or forties in good health.

A few counts support this clonotype. The chain employs TRBV6-2 or TRBV6-3 and TRBJ2-1; possibly TRBD2 for D (5 bases). This CDR3 has 11 amino acids. Looked up from germline, CDR1 is MNHEY and CDR2 is SVGEGT. Between the trimmed V and J ends, which lost 11 bases and 10 bases, there was a span of 15 bases. The CDR3 reads CAAGEGWEQFF. CDR3 coding DNA: TGTGCCGCCGGCGAGGGTTGGGAGCAGTTCTTC.

This clonotype has only one observation. The rearrangement joins TRBV7-2 to TRBJ2-1; D not resolved. Between the trimmed V and J ends, which lost 5 bases and 4 bases, there was a span of 12 bases. In germline, CDR1 is SGHTA, CDR2 FQGNSA. The CDR3 covers 14 residues. The CDR3 DNA is TGTGCCAGCAGCCCCGGGTTCCAGTACAATGAGCAGTTCTTC. It specifies CASSPGFQYNEQFF.

This clonotype was seen more than once but under ten times. The gene calls are TRBV20-1 and TRBJ1-6; unclear D gene. The CDR3 is 10 residues long. V lost 6 bases and J 14 bases, leaving 11 bases between the germline ends. CDR1 and CDR2 (germline): DFQATT, SNEGSKA (reference sequence). The CDR3 sequence is CSASQASLHF. The CDR3, as DNA: TGCAGTGCATCGCAAGCGTCCCTCCACTTT.